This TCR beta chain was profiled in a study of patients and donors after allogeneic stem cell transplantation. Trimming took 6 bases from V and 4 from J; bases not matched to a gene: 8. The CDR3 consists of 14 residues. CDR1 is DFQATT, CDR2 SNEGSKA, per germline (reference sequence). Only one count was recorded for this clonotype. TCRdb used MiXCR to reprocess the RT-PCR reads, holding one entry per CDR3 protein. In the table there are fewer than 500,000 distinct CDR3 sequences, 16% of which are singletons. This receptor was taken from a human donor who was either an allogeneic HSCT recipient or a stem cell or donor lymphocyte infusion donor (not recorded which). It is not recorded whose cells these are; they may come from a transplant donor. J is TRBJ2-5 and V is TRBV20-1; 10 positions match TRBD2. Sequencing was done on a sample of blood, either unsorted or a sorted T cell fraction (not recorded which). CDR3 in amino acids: CSAQRRTSGETQYF. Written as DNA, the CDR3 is TGCAGTGCCCAAAGGCGGACTAGCGGAGAGACCCAGTACTTC.